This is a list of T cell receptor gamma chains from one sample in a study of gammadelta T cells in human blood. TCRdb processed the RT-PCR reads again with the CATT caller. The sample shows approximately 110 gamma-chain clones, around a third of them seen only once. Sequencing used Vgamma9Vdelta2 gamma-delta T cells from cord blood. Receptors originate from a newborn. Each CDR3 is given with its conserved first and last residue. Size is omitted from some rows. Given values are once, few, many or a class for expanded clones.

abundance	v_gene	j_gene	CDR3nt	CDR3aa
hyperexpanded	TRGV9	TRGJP	TGTGCCTTGTGGGAGGTAGAGGAGTTGGGCAAAAAAATCAAGGTATTT	CALWEVEELGKKIKVF
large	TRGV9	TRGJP	TGTGCCTTGTGGGAGGTAGCAGAGTTGGGCAAAAAAATCAAGGTATTT	CALWEVAELGKKIKVF
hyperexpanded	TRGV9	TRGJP	TGTGCCTTGTGGGAGGTAGAGTTGGGCAAAAAAATCAAGGTATTT	CALWEVELGKKIKVF
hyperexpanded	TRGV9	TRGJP	TGTGCCTTGTGGGAGGTGCTCTCCCAAGAGTTGGGCAAAAAAATCAAGGTATTT	CALWEVLSQELGKKIKVF
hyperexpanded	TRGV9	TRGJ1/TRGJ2	TGTGCCTTGTGGGAGGAGGAGAGGAGGAAACTCTTT	CALWEEERRKLF
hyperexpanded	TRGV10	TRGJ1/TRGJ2	TGTGCTGCGTGGGATTGGGAACTCTTT	CAAWDWELF
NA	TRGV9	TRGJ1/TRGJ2	TGTGCCTTGTGGGAGGGGAGATATTATAAGAAACTCTTT	CALWEGRYYKKLF
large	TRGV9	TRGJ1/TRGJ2	TGTGCCTTGTGGGAGGCGCTAAAGGGTTATAAGAAACTCTTT	CALWEALKGYKKLF
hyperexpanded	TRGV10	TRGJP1	TGTGCTGCGTGGGATACCACTGGTTGGTTCAAGATATTT	CAAWDTTGWFKIF